This TCR beta chain emerged from a study of cytomegalovirus exposure and HLA in healthy donors (dated by TCRdb to 2017 to 2019). In terms of the full investigation: A later analysis indicated that the 90 to 150 validation repertoires were generated on the platform also employed for the approximately 700 repertoires of the first cohort. The study aimed to test whether signatures of past pathogen exposure could be identified by cataloging public T cell receptors. In addition to the first cohort of 650 to 800 subjects, a separate validation cohort of 120 different subjects was used. The study combined high-throughput TCR immunosequencing, statistical association of individual TCRs with disease status, and machine learning to predict cytomegalovirus infection status. Here is what the overall study found, with its caveats: The validation cohort had no HLA typing available for a later analysis, so co-occurrence within that cohort was assessed over all 120 repertoires. Of the cluster scores, 85% to 95% were above 0 in a later analysis, which found that TCRs clustered in the first cohort also tended to co-occur in the 120 validation repertoires. In vitro tests confirmed that a few of the cytomegalovirus-associated TCR beta chains recognize cytomegalovirus antigens. The classifier was reported to diagnose cytomegalovirus status with high specificity and sensitivity in both the original and validation cohorts. While some public TCRs were present in many individuals, most TCR sequences turned up only very rarely across donors. The study listed over 150 TCR beta chains as associated with cytomegalovirus. It was suggested by the authors that the approach could potentially be generalized to other disease states and immunological phenotypes.

Libraries came from the immunoSEQ multiplex PCR assay. Processing in the source paper ran as follows. A statistical classification framework was built for diagnosing cytomegalovirus status from the catalog of TCR beta chain sequences. TCRdb holds this immuneACCESS table with in-frame rearrangements only. Some clones are missing; in checked studies, unresolved V genes explain under half, and the rest has no known cause. The DNA was the basis for D and trimming; V, J and clone size are from that table. This sample has about 140,000 clones in its table, and about 91% of those were observed once. Jointly, the top ten make up approximately 8.5% of the sample. As concerns this clone: No cognate antigen has been identified for it. Base qualities are missing; no much larger clone stands one base away.

The donors belonged to the validation cohort of under 150 subjects, which was separate from the approximately 700-subject first cohort. The sequenced sample consisted of PBMCs. This receptor was identified in a woman aged 18-29 years in good health and CMV-seropositive.

The CDR3 protein: CAWGGTGTGKYEQYF. The DNA is as follows: TGTGCCTGGGGGGGAACCGGGACAGGGAAATACGAGCAGTACTTC. The V gene is TRBV30 and the J gene is TRBJ2-7; 9 bases in the junction line up with TRBD1. The germline V gene (reference sequence) provides CDR1 GTSNPN and CDR2 SVGIG. The CDR3 contains 15 residues, cysteine and phenylalanine counted. Just the 45-base CDR3 DNA is kept, in frame starting at base 1. V loses 5 bases at its end and J loses 4 bases; junction bases beyond the gene matches: 12.